This is a list of T cell receptor beta chains from one sample in a study of T cell responses to AZD1222 COVID-19 vaccine. Produced via immunoSEQ multiplex PCR; TCRdb's table is partial and in-frame only. Among tens of thousands of clones listed, under 95% were seen once. Sequenced material: peripheral blood, taken on day 0 of MenACWY control vaccination. The receptors shown here come from an adult in good health. CDR3s leave out the opening cysteine and the closing phenylalanine or tryptophan. Fields, in order: J gene, V gene, CDR3 protein.

j_call: TRBJ1-5; v_call: TRBV28; cdr3_aa: ASSLVTANQPQH
j_call: TRBJ1-5; v_call: TRBV19; cdr3_aa: ASSIMLNQPQH
j_call: TRBJ1-3; v_call: TRBV2; cdr3_aa: ASAFAEENTIY
j_call: TRBJ1-4; v_call: TRBV19; cdr3_aa: ASRIRGGQGANEKLF
j_call: TRBJ1-1; v_call: TRBV6-5; cdr3_aa: ASGGDTEAF
j_call: TRBJ2-1; v_call: TRBV9; cdr3_aa: ASSTPPGTKNDDNEQF
j_call: TRBJ2-7; v_call: TRBV18; cdr3_aa: ASSQHGGDEQY
j_call: TRBJ1-5; v_call: TRBV7-7; cdr3_aa: ASSHTDRGFNQPQH
j_call: TRBJ2-7; v_call: TRBV28; cdr3_aa: ASSPSGQTINYEQY
j_call: TRBJ2-7; v_call: TRBV6-5; cdr3_aa: ASSPVTGPYEQY
j_call: TRBJ1-6; v_call: TRBV4-2; cdr3_aa: ASSQEEGIGSPLH
j_call: TRBJ2-2; v_call: TRBV19; cdr3_aa: ASSIRPTSRTGELF
j_call: TRBJ2-7; v_call: TRBV7-9; cdr3_aa: ARAEGANFEQY
j_call: TRBJ2-2; v_call: TRBV10-1; cdr3_aa: ASSPGAGELF
j_call: TRBJ2-1; v_call: TRBV5-1; cdr3_aa: ASSSLPASGTYNEQF
j_call: TRBJ2-3; v_call: TRBV5-1; cdr3_aa: ASGTAIDTDTQY
j_call: TRBJ2-5; v_call: TRBV6-1; cdr3_aa: ASSEEAGLGY
j_call: TRBJ2-2; v_call: TRBV4-2; cdr3_aa: ASSQGVRLENTGELF